These 28 T cell receptor beta chains came from one sample sequenced in a study of blood T cell repertoires in COVID-19. The assay was immunoSEQ multiplex PCR, and TCRdb's table has in-frame clones only and misses some. The sample holds a few hundred thousand clones, 70% to 90% seen once. Sample: peripheral blood. All receptors derive from a woman under 30 who had recovered from COVID-19.

The gene calls are TRBV6-5 and TRBJ1-2; D perhaps matches TRBD1 (5 bases). Germline V gives CDR1 MNHEY, CDR2 SVGAGI. This CDR3 has 14 residues. The ends were cut back, 7 bases at V and 0 bases at J, with 12 bases in the middle. CDR3 nucleotide sequence: TGTGCCAGCACGGCTGCAGGGTCTAACTATGGCTACACCTTC. Translating gives CASTAAGSNYGYTF.

The chain has TRBV27 and TRBJ2-7; 10 nucleotides agree with TRBD1. With 5 bases clipped from V and 2 bases from J, the junction kept 9 bases outside the gene matches. The CDR3 length is 16 residues. Germline assignment: CDR1 MNHEY and CDR2 SMNVEV (reference sequence). CDR3 DNA: TGTGCCAGCAGTCCAATAACGGGACAGGGGACCTACGAGCAGTACTTC. Translating it yields CASSPITGQGTYEQYF.

V usage is TRBV24-1 and J usage is TRBJ2-7; TRBD2 aligns across 8 bases. The length of the CDR3 is 18 residues. The germline V gene has CDR1 KGHDR and CDR2 SFDVKD. Trimming at V came to 5 bases and at J to 1 base, leaving 15 bases not matched to a gene. CDR3 protein: CATSGQRGTPRRSYEQYF. In DNA form, the CDR3 reads TGTGCCACCAGTGGCCAGCGGGGGACCCCTCGTAGGTCCTACGAGCAGTACTTC.

In this sample, this clone turned up once. The chain links TRBV7-2 to TRBJ2-7, with D tentatively TRBD2 (5 bases). The V gene lost 5 bases and the J gene lost 7 bases, with 15 bases spanning the gap. CDR1 and CDR2 from the germline V gene are SGHTA and FQGNSA. This CDR3 contains 13 residues. The CDR3 DNA sequence: TGTGCCAGCAGCGACCTAGCTCTGGGTGAGCAGTACTTC. Translated, it gives CASSDLALGEQYF.

This chain joins TRBV18 and TRBJ1-2; TRBD1 is a possible D gene (6 bases). Trimming shortened V by 2 bases and J by 3 bases, and 16 bases separated the two germline ends. Germline-derived CDR1 and CDR2 are KGHSH and LQKENI. This CDR3 has 16 residues. The DNA of the CDR3 is TGTGCCAGCTCACCAATGACAGGTCCCTTCGACTATGGCTACACCTTC. It translates to CASSPMTGPFDYGYTF.

The chain employs TRBV30 and TRBJ1-6; D is ambiguous. Deletions cut 2 bases from V and 9 bases from J, with 14 bases between. Germline values: CDR1 GTSNPN, CDR2 SVGIG (reference sequence). CDR3 length: 14 residues. This chain's CDR3 is CAWSSPRVISPLHF. CDR3 nucleotide sequence: TGTGCCTGGAGTTCGCCGAGGGTTATTTCACCCCTCCACTTT. Full variable domain (remainder filled in from reference TRBV30 and TRBJ1-6): SQTIHQWPATLVQPVGSPLSLECTVEGTSNPNLYWYRQAAGRGLQLLFYSVGIGQISSEVPQNLSASRPQDRQFILSSKKLLLSDSGFYLCAWSSPRVISPLHFGNGTRLTVT.

The chain carries TRBV7-2 and TRBJ1-5; D remains unclear. V was pared by 3 bases and J by 3 bases, with 3 bases between. Germline-derived CDR1 and CDR2 are SGHTA and FQGNSA. This CDR3 has 12 residues. CDR3 amino acids: CASSFNNQPQHF. Here the CDR3 DNA reads TGTGCCAGCAGCTTTAACAATCAGCCCCAGCATTTT.

This clone was detected once. The CDR3 DNA follows: TGTGCCAGTAGTTTAAGGGGATGGGGCAGTCCCTCCTACGAGCAGTACTTC. This sequence encodes CASSLRGWGSPSYEQYF. The V and J genes are TRBV19 and TRBJ2-7; D is possibly TRBD1 (5 bases). The germline gives CDR1 LNHDA, CDR2 SQIVND (reference sequence). This CDR3 region has 17 residues. The V and J ends lost 5 bases and 0 bases respectively, with 20 bases between them. The complete variable domain, with remaining parts taken from reference TRBV19 and TRBJ2-7, reads DGGITQSPKYLFRKEGQNVTLSCEQNLNHDAMYWYRQDPGQGLRLIYYSQIVNDFQKGDIAEGYSVSREKKESFPLTVTSAQKNPTAFYLCASSLRGWGSPSYEQYFGPGTRLTVT.

J is TRBJ1-2 and V is TRBV5-4; TRBD1 aligns across 12 bases. The CDR3 spans 16 residues. The junction had 7 bases not matched to a gene; V was cut back by 0 bases and J by 7 bases. Germline V lookup: CDR1 SGHNT, CDR2 YYREEE (reference sequence). The CDR3 region is CASSLDLGQGASGYTF. DNA for the CDR3: TGTGCCAGCAGCTTGGATTTGGGACAGGGGGCTTCTGGCTACACCTTC.

In this sample, this clone turned up once. The chain is built from TRBV6-2 or TRBV6-3 and TRBJ2-5; maybe TRBD2 (6 bases). CDR3 length equals 15 residues. V gave up 4 bases and J gave up 1 base, with 13 bases separating them. CDR1 is MNHEY and CDR2 is SVGEGT in the germline V gene. CDR3 DNA sequence: TGTGCCAGCAGTTTACCTGAGGGAGGCCAAGAGACCCAGTACTTC. Protein sequence: CASSLPEGGQETQYF.

This rearrangement joins TRBV30 to TRBJ2-1; 8 bases are a match to TRBD1. There are 14 residues in the CDR3. Germline CDR1 reads GTSNPN; CDR2 reads SVGIG (reference sequence). Trimming took 2 bases from V and 6 from J; bases not matched to a gene: 6. The CDR3 is CAWSKGQGANEQFF. The CDR3 nucleotides are TGTGCCTGGAGTAAAGGACAGGGTGCCAATGAGCAGTTCTTC.

This sequence joins TRBV7-2 and TRBJ1-2; D not certain. This CDR3 spans 16 amino acids. CDR1 SGHTA and CDR2 FQGNSA come from the germline V gene. V was shortened by 5 bases and J by 3 bases, with 19 bases between the two germline ends. CDR3 amino acids: CASSLRGPGTDYGYTF. In DNA form, the CDR3 reads TGTGCCAGCAGCCTCCGAGGTCCCGGCACGGACTATGGCTACACCTTC. Full variable domain (missing parts from reference TRBV7-2 and TRBJ1-2): GAGVSQSPSNKVTEKGKDVELRCDPISGHTALYWYRQSLGQGLEFLIYFQGNSAPDKSGLPSDRFSAERTGGSVSTLTIQRTQQEDSAVYLCASSLRGPGTDYGYTFGSGTRLTVV.

V gene TRBV10-3 combines with J gene TRBJ2-7; perhaps TRBD1 as D (6 bases). The CDR3 has 15 amino acids. CDR1 is ENHRY, CDR2 SYGVKD, per germline. Trimming shortened V by 4 bases and J by 1 base, and 14 bases separated the two germline ends. Here the CDR3 reads CAISGGDTDSYEQYF. For the CDR3, the DNA is TGTGCCATCAGTGGAGGGGACACGGATTCCTACGAGCAGTACTTC.

V and J are TRBV7-6 and TRBJ2-5; 10 bases fit TRBD2. V was pared by 2 bases and J by 4 bases, with 4 bases of the junction left unmatched. Germline lookup yields CDR1 SGHVS and CDR2 FNYEAQ. The CDR3 contains 15 residues. Here the CDR3 reads CASSLLAGVGETQYF. As DNA, the CDR3 is TGTGCCAGCAGCTTACTAGCGGGAGTAGGAGAGACCCAGTACTTC. Complete variable domain (other parts from reference TRBV7-6 and TRBJ2-5): GAGVSQSPRYKVTKRGQDVALRCDPISGHVSLYWYRQALGQGPEFLTYFNYEAQQDKSGLPNDRFSAERPEGSISTLTIQRTEQRDSAMYRCASSLLAGVGETQYFGPGTRLLVL.

The table lists this clone with a few counts. The V call is TRBV7-9, the J call TRBJ1-2, with 11 bases lining up with TRBD1. The CDR3 covers 15 residues. The junction had 10 bases not matched to a gene; V was cut back by 4 bases and J by 9 bases. In germline, CDR1 is SEHNR, CDR2 FQNEAQ (reference sequence). The CDR3 loop is CASSYRPRTGGSYTF. The CDR3 region has the DNA TGTGCCAGCAGCTACCGACCCCGGACAGGGGGCAGCTACACCTTC.

The V call is TRBV24-1, the J call TRBJ2-5; TRBD1 agrees at 7 bases. This CDR3 contains 15 residues. V lost 3 bases to trimming and J lost 4 bases; unmatched junction nucleotides: 7. Germline V gives CDR1 KGHDR, CDR2 SFDVKD. The chain's CDR3 is CATSDMGRGSETQYF. DNA of the CDR3: TGTGCCACCAGTGATATGGGCAGGGGGTCAGAGACCCAGTACTTC.

J is TRBJ2-1 and V is TRBV24-1, with D maybe TRBD2 (6 bases). The V end was cut by 4 bases, the J end by 0 bases, with 24 bases between. CDR3 length: 20 amino acids. The germline CDR1 and CDR2 sequences are KGHDR and SFDVKD. CDR3 DNA: TGTGCCACCAGTGACACACCCCAGGCGCGCGGGACCAGCTCCTACAATGAGCAGTTCTTC. Encoded protein: CATSDTPQARGTSSYNEQFF.

V gene TRBV5-1 combines with J gene TRBJ2-2; D is possibly TRBD2 (5 bases). The CDR3 contains 14 residues. Germline V gene data show CDR1 as SGHRS and CDR2 as YFSETQ. With 7 bases removed from V and 0 bases from J, the gap between germline ends came to 10 bases. The CDR3 nucleotides read TGCGCCAGCTTCGACTATACGAACACCGGGGAGCTGTTTTTT. It encodes CASFDYTNTGELFF. The full variable domain, its missing parts supplied by reference TRBV5-1 and TRBJ2-2, is KAGVTQTPRYLIKTRGQQVTLSCSPISGHRSVSWYQQTPGQGLQFLFEYFSETQRNKGNFPGRFSGRQFSNSRSEMNVSTLELGDSALYLCASFDYTNTGELFFGEGSRLTVL.

V and J are TRBV4-3 and TRBJ2-7, with a weak D call TRBD2 (5 bases). CDR1 LGHNA and CDR2 YSLEER come from the germline V gene. V was trimmed by 0 bases and J by 3 bases, leaving 12 bases between them. The length of the CDR3 is 15 residues. The CDR3 nucleotides read TGCGCCAGCAGCCAAGATTTTAGCGAAAGCTACGAGCAGTACTTC. Its translation: CASSQDFSESYEQYF.

This rearrangement joins TRBV3-1 (or the pseudogene TRBV3-2) to TRBJ2-1; 7 bases map to TRBD2. CDR1 and CDR2 from the germline V gene are LGHDT and YNNKEL (reference sequence). Trimming took 1 base from V and 7 from J; bases not matched to a gene: 10. The CDR3 has 16 residues. The CDR3 here is CASSQGRERDDNEQFF. CDR3 coding DNA: TGTGCCAGCAGCCAAGGGAGAGAGCGGGATGATAATGAGCAGTTCTTC.

The chain combines TRBV11-3 with TRBJ2-3; the D gene is possibly TRBD1 (6 bases). The CDR3 runs 15 residues. The germline V gene encodes CDR1 SGHNT and CDR2 YENEEA. Trimming cost V 5 bases and J 5 bases, with 17 bases left between them. DNA of the CDR3: TGTGCCAGCAGCCAGTGGGGGCGCGCGGAAGATACGCAGTATTTT. It is translated as CASSQWGRAEDTQYF.

This chain connects TRBV19 to TRBJ1-1, with TRBD1 identical over 8 bases. Germline CDR1 is LNHDA and CDR2 is SQIVND (reference sequence). Trimming took 1 base from V and 5 from J; bases not matched to a gene: 12. CDR3 length: 17 residues. This chain's CDR3 is CASSIVAPGQGLTEAFF. The CDR3 DNA reads TGTGCCAGTAGTATAGTTGCCCCCGGACAGGGTTTGACTGAAGCTTTCTTT.

A few counts support this clone. The V call is TRBV29-1, the J call TRBJ1-3; 8 nucleotides agree with TRBD1. V trimming: 6 bases; J trimming: 4 bases; junction bases outside the gene matches: 8. CDR1 and CDR2 from the germline V gene are SQVTM and ANQGSEA. The CDR3 covers 14 residues. The CDR3 spells CSVASGTGGNTIYF. The CDR3 DNA sequence: TGCAGCGTCGCCTCCGGGACAGGCGGAAACACCATATATTTT. Complete variable domain (other parts from reference TRBV29-1 and TRBJ1-3): SAVISQKPSRDICQRGTSLTIQCQVDSQVTMMFWYRQQPGQSLTLIATANQGSEATYESGFVIDKFPISRPNLTFSTLTVSNMSPEDSSIYLCSVASGTGGNTIYFGEGSWLTVV.

The CDR3 sequence: CASSYPTSGQETQYF. In nucleotides, the CDR3 is TGTGCCAGCAGTTATCCGACTAGCGGACAAGAGACCCAGTACTTC. The chain is built from TRBV6-6 and TRBJ2-5; 9 nucleotides agree with TRBD2. The CDR3 has 15 residues. V shed 3 bases and J 2 bases; nucleotides not matched to a gene: 4. Per the germline V gene, CDR1 is MNHNY and CDR2 is SVGAGI (reference sequence).

The V call is TRBV7-2, the J call TRBJ1-2; 7 bases are a match to TRBD1. With 5 bases clipped from V and 4 bases from J, the junction kept 7 bases outside the gene matches. Germline V gene sequence: CDR1 SGHTA, CDR2 FQGNSA. The CDR3 totals 14 residues. Written as DNA, the CDR3 is TGTGCCAGCAGCACAACAGGGGACGGCTATGGCTACACCTTC. It codes for CASSTTGDGYGYTF. The variable domain in full, completed from reference TRBV7-2 and TRBJ1-2, reads GAGVSQSPSNKVTEKGKDVELRCDPISGHTALYWYRQSLGQGLEFLIYFQGNSAPDKSGLPSDRFSAERTGGSVSTLTIQRTQQEDSAVYLCASSTTGDGYGYTFGSGTRLTVV.

This sequence joins TRBV19 and TRBJ1-4; TRBD1 matches at 9 bases. Trimming at V came to 5 bases and at J to 10 bases, leaving 5 bases not matched to a gene. The germline V gene encodes CDR1 LNHDA and CDR2 SQIVND (reference sequence). CDR3 length: 13 residues. The CDR3 DNA reads as TGTGCCAGTAGTCCCTGGACAGGGGTAAAACTGTTTTTT. This gives the protein CASSPWTGVKLFF.

The chain carries TRBV2 and TRBJ2-1; TRBD2 matches at 8 bases. The CDR3 is 17 amino acids. Trimming cost V 8 bases and J 6 bases; bases outside gene matches: 18. The germline V gene has CDR1 SNHLY and CDR2 FYNNEI. CDR3 in amino acids: CASFGELSREVLNEQFF. The CDR3 region has the DNA TGTGCCAGCTTCGGGGAACTATCGCGGGAGGTTCTCAATGAGCAGTTCTTC. Combining the CDR3 with reference TRBV2 and TRBJ2-1 gives the whole variable domain EPEVTQTPSHQVTQMGQEVILRCVPISNHLYFYWYRQILGQKVEFLVSFYNNEISEKSEIFDDQFSVERPDGSNFTLKIRSTKLEDSAMYFCASFGELSREVLNEQFFGPGTRLTVL.

This clone was detected only once. This chain uses TRBV6-5 with TRBJ1-5, with D hard to call. Germline V gene sequence: CDR1 MNHEY, CDR2 SVGAGI. The ends were cut back, 6 bases at V and 5 bases at J, with 14 bases in the middle. This CDR3 is built from 14 residues. The chain's CDR3 is CASRAGLPHQPQHF. The CDR3 bases are TGTGCCAGCAGGGCCGGACTGCCTCATCAGCCCCAGCATTTT.